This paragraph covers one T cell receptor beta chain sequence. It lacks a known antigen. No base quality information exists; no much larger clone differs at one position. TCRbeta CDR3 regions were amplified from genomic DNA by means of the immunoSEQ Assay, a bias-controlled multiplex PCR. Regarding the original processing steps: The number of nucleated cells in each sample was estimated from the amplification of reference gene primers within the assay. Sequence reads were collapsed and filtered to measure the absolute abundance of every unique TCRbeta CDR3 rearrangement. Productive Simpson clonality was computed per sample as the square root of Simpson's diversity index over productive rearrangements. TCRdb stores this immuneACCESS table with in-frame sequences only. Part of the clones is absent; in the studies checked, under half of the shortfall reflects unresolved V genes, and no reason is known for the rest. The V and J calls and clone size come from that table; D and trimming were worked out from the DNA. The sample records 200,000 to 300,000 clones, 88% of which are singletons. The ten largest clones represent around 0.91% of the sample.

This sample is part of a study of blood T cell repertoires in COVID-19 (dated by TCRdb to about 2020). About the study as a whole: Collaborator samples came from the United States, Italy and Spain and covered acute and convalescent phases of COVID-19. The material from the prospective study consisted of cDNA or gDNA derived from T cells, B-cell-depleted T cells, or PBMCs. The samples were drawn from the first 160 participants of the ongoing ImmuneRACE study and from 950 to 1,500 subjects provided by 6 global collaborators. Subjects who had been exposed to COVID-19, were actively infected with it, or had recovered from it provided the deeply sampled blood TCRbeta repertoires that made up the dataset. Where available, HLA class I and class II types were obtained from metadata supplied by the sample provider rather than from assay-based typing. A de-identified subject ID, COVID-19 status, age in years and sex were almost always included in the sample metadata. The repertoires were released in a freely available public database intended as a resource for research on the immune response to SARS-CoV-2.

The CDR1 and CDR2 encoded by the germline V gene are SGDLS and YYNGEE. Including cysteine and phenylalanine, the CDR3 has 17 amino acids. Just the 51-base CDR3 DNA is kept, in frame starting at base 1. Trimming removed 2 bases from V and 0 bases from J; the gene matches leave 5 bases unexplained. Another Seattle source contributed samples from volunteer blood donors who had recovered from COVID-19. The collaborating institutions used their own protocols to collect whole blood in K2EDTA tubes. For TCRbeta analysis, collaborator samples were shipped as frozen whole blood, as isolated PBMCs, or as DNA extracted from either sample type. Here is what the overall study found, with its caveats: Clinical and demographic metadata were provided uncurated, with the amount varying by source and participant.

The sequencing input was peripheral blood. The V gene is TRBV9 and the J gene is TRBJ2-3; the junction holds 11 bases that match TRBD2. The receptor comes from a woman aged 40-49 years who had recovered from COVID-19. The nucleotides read TGTGCCAGCAGCGTGCCGACTAGCGGGACTAGCACAGATACGCAGTATTTT. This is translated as CASSVPTSGTSTDTQYF.